Shown below are 17 T cell receptor beta chains from a single sample sequenced in a study of T cell changes during pregnancy in multiple sclerosis. The protocol was immunoSEQ multiplex PCR, while the TCRdb copy is restricted to in-frame clones and leaves out a portion. The data hold tens of thousands of clones, with 93% observed a single time. Material: peripheral blood, obtained after pregnancy. These receptors were taken from a female donor with multiple sclerosis, enrolled in a pregnancy study.

This chain links TRBV19 with TRBJ2-4, with 7 bases aligning to TRBD2. The CDR3 contains 19 residues. CDR1 is LNHDA and CDR2 is SQIVND in the germline V gene (reference sequence). Germline trimming cut 5 bases from V and 0 bases from J; bases unmatched to any gene: 16. CDR3 protein: CASSPRGDAGTLAKNIQYF. The CDR3 coding sequence is TGTGCCAGTAGTCCCCGGGGGGATGCCGGAACCCTAGCCAAAAACATTCAGTACTTC.

Only one count was recorded for this clone. V gene TRBV19 combines with J gene TRBJ2-1; tentatively, D is TRBD2 (5 bases). V lost 1 base and J 8 bases, leaving 15 bases between the germline ends. Germline-derived CDR1 and CDR2 are LNHDA and SQIVND (reference sequence). This CDR3 comprises 15 residues. The CDR3 protein is CASSIGLGAADEQFF. The CDR3 DNA reads TGTGCCAGTAGTATAGGTCTAGGAGCGGCAGATGAGCAGTTCTTC.

This chain joins TRBV16 and TRBJ2-7; 7 nucleotides line up with TRBD2. With V trimmed by 2 bases and J by 4 bases, 8 bases remained unmatched. There are 15 residues in the CDR3. Germline V gives CDR1 KGHSY, CDR2 FQNENV. The CDR3 loop reads CASSQGGGRVYEQYF. Here the CDR3 DNA reads TGTGCCAGCAGCCAAGGTGGCGGGAGAGTATACGAGCAGTACTTC.

The rearrangement joins TRBV4-2 to TRBJ2-1; D possibly corresponds to TRBD2 (5 bases). CDR3 length: 15 amino acids. V was shortened by 1 base and J by 3 bases, with 10 bases between the two germline ends. Germline CDR1 and CDR2: LGHNA and YNFKEQ. The CDR3 sequence: CASSQGLEGYNEQFF. The CDR3 nucleotides read TGTGCCAGCAGCCAAGGACTCGAGGGCTACAATGAGCAGTTCTTC.

V and J are TRBV7-8 and TRBJ2-7, with 9 positions matching TRBD1. The length of the CDR3 is 15 residues. Germline CDR1 and CDR2: SGHVS and FQNEAQ. V was clipped by 6 bases and J by 3 bases; unmatched bases: 9. For the CDR3, the DNA is TGTGCCAGCAGGGAAACGGGACAGGGCTTCTACGAGCAGTACTTC. Protein: CASRETGQGFYEQYF.

The rearrangement uses TRBV6-5 and TRBJ1-5; a weak D match, TRBD1 (5 bases). Germline CDR1 reads MNHEY; CDR2 reads SVGAGI. Trimming cost V 2 bases and J 1 base, with 9 bases left between them. The CDR3 loop spans 15 amino acids. The CDR3 spells CASSYGRASNQPQHF. CDR3 in DNA: TGTGCCAGCAGTTACGGCAGGGCGAGCAATCAGCCCCAGCATTTT.

The chain carries TRBV5-1 and TRBJ1-1, with D perhaps matching TRBD1 (5 bases). V was clipped by 0 bases and J by 3 bases, with 12 bases between them. The germline V gene encodes CDR1 SGHRS and CDR2 YFSETQ. The CDR3 is 15 residues long. This CDR3 reads CASSLVPGRDTEAFF. DNA of the CDR3: TGCGCCAGCAGCTTGGTTCCAGGGCGAGACACTGAAGCTTTCTTT.

The genes are TRBV7-8 and TRBJ2-1; no firm D call. The length of the CDR3 is 12 residues. Trimming removed 1 base from V and 7 bases from J, with 5 bases in between. Germline V lookup: CDR1 SGHVS, CDR2 FQNEAQ. The CDR3: CASSLERNEQFF. In nucleotides, the CDR3 is TGTGCCAGCAGCTTAGAGCGTAATGAGCAGTTCTTC.

This rearrangement joins TRBV4-2 to TRBJ2-7, with D unresolved. Germline values: CDR1 LGHNA, CDR2 YNFKEQ. This CDR3 comprises 15 residues. Trimming removed 1 base from V and 0 bases from J, with 10 bases in between. The CDR3 here is CASSQAAVSSYEQYF. The CDR3 nucleotides read TGTGCCAGCAGCCAAGCGGCGGTGAGCTCCTACGAGCAGTACTTC.

The J gene is TRBJ1-1, the V gene TRBV5-4; no reliable D call. Trimming left V 4 bases short and J 4 bases short, with 14 bases between. CDR1 and CDR2 from the germline V gene are SGHNT and YYREEE (reference sequence). This CDR3 is 14 amino acids long. The CDR3 sequence: CASSPAWGGTEAFF. DNA for the CDR3: TGTGCCAGCAGCCCGGCGTGGGGAGGCACTGAAGCTTTCTTT. Supplemented by reference TRBV5-4 and TRBJ1-1, the full variable domain reads ETGVTQSPTHLIKTRGQQVTLRCSSQSGHNTVSWYQQALGQGPQFIFQYYREEENGRGNFPPRFSGLQFPNYSSELNVNALELDDSALYLCASSPAWGGTEAFFGQGTRLTVV.

The chain links TRBV5-1 to TRBJ1-1, with 8 bases aligning to TRBD1. The V gene end was trimmed by 6 bases and the J gene end by 4 bases; junction bases not matched to a gene: 8. Germline V gene data show CDR1 as SGHRS and CDR2 as YFSETQ. The length of the CDR3 is 14 residues. CDR3 protein: CASKNQGASTEAFF. CDR3 in DNA: TGCGCCAGCAAAAATCAGGGGGCGAGCACTGAAGCTTTCTTT.

This clone was detected only a few times. The chain recombines TRBV6-1 with TRBJ1-2; D is perhaps TRBD1 (6 bases). The CDR3 is 15 amino acids. The germline V and J ends were trimmed by 0 bases and 4 bases, with 12 bases remaining between them. In germline, CDR1 is MNHNS, CDR2 SASEGT. The CDR3 sequence is CASSEAETGLYGYTF. The CDR3 DNA is TGTGCCAGCAGTGAAGCGGAAACAGGGCTCTATGGCTACACCTTC.

This chain connects TRBV4-2 to TRBJ2-5; D is unresolved. Germline V gives CDR1 LGHNA, CDR2 YNFKEQ. The CDR3 is 13 amino acids. Trimming shortened V by 0 bases and J by 1 base, and 3 bases separated the two germline ends. In DNA, the CDR3 is TGTGCCAGCAGCCAAGATCTCCAAGAGACCCAGTACTTC. Amino acid sequence: CASSQDLQETQYF.

The V and J genes are TRBV2 and TRBJ1-2; possible D gene TRBD1, 6 bases. The CDR3 is 13 residues long. Germline V lookup: CDR1 SNHLY, CDR2 FYNNEI. V was cut by 5 bases and J by 3 bases, with 10 bases left in between. The CDR3 DNA follows: TGTGCCAGCAGTCAACAGGGTTACTATGGCTACACCTTC. Amino acids: CASSQQGYYGYTF.

The rearrangement uses TRBV7-3 and TRBJ2-1; perhaps TRBD2 as D (6 bases). The CDR3 length is 15 residues. The germline gives CDR1 SGHTA, CDR2 FQGTGA. V was cut by 0 bases and J by 2 bases, with 8 bases left in between. CDR3: CASSLTGGTYNEQFF. CDR3 sequence (DNA): TGTGCCAGCAGCTTAACCGGGGGAACCTACAATGAGCAGTTCTTC.

The CDR3 loop is CASSLVLGGTEAFF. The CDR3 coding sequence is TGTGCCAGCAGCCTTGTGTTGGGAGGTACTGAAGCTTTCTTT. J is TRBJ1-1 and V is TRBV7-9; D gene ambiguous. V shed 5 bases and J shed 5 bases, with 15 bases lying between them. The V gene's germline CDR1 is SEHNR and CDR2 FQNEAQ (reference sequence). The CDR3 extends over 14 amino acids.

This clone was observed once. The rearrangement uses TRBV7-2 and TRBJ2-5; no firm D call. V shed 1 base and J shed 5 bases, with 11 bases lying between them. This CDR3 is built from 14 residues. Germline CDR1 SGHTA, CDR2 FQGNSA. CDR3 loop: CASSLGRGLETQYF. In DNA, the CDR3 is TGTGCCAGCAGCTTAGGACGCGGATTGGAGACCCAGTACTTC.